Listed below are T cell receptor beta chains from one sample, sequenced in a study of shared clonotypes between healthy human individuals. Method: immunoSEQ multiplex PCR; TCRdb's copy keeps in-frame clones and lacks some. The repertoire holds around 2.1 million clones, about 92% seen once, with 1.5% to 2% in the top ten. Material for sequencing was naive CD8+ T cells from PBMCs. All receptors come from a man between 18 and 35 years old in good health. Some clones in this sample may be carry-over from other donors' samples. Each CDR3 is given with its conserved first and last residue. D genes are given only for firm matches. Only some rows state a clone size, as once, few, many or a class for expanded clones.

CDR3: CASSLYTKLGTSSYEQYF; DNA: TGTGCCAGCAGTTTATATACCAAACTCGGGACTAGCTCTTACGAGCAGTACTTC; length: 18; V: TRBV28; D: TRBD2; size: .; J: TRBJ2-7
CDR3: CASSGGTGPLETQYF; DNA: TGTGCCAGCAGCGGCGGGACAGGGCCCTTAGAGACCCAGTACTTC; length: 15; V: TRBV9; D: TRBD1; size: .; J: TRBJ2-5
CDR3: CASSISGIATENTEAFF; DNA: TGTGCCAGTAGTATTTCAGGGATCGCAACCGAGAACACTGAAGCTTTCTTT; length: 17; V: TRBV19; D: .; size: .; J: TRBJ1-1
CDR3: CASSVGDIPQFF; DNA: TGTGCCAGCAGCGTAGGGGACATCCCGCAGTTCTTC; length: 12; V: TRBV9; D: .; size: .; J: TRBJ2-1
CDR3: CASSSLRVGRQKETQYF; DNA: TGTGCCAGCAGTTCTCTCCGGGTGGGACGCCAAAAAGAGACCCAGTACTTC; length: 17; V: TRBV28; D: .; size: .; J: TRBJ2-5
CDR3: CASSSAEEGNEQFF; DNA: TGTGCCAGCAGCTCGGCAGAGGAGGGGAATGAGCAGTTCTTC; length: 14; V: TRBV7-9; D: .; size: .; J: TRBJ2-1
CDR3: CASSFGTADGYTF; DNA: TGTGCCAGCAGCTTTGGGACAGCCGATGGCTACACCTTC; length: 13; V: TRBV13; D: TRBD1; size: .; J: TRBJ1-2
CDR3: CASSDLDTQISYEQYF; DNA: TGTGCCAGCAGTGACCTAGACACCCAGATCTCCTACGAGCAGTACTTC; length: 16; V: TRBV6-1; D: .; size: .; J: TRBJ2-7
CDR3: CASSPSVGSYNEQFF; DNA: TGTGCCAGCAGTCCCTCTGTAGGCTCCTACAATGAGCAGTTCTTC; length: 15; V: TRBV6-5; D: .; size: .; J: TRBJ2-1
CDR3: CAWSVGTGNTEAFF; DNA: TGTGCCTGGAGCGTCGGCACAGGGAACACTGAAGCTTTCTTT; length: 14; V: TRBV30; D: .; size: few; J: TRBJ1-1
CDR3: CASSNTVGTGKYEQYF; DNA: TGCGCCAGCAGTAATACCGTTGGGACAGGTAAATACGAGCAGTACTTC; length: 16; V: TRBV4-1; D: TRBD1; size: .; J: TRBJ2-7
CDR3: CASSEGTGWDTDTQYF; DNA: TGTGCCAGCAGCGAAGGGACAGGGTGGGACACAGATACGCAGTATTTT; length: 16; V: TRBV5-6; D: TRBD1; size: .; J: TRBJ2-3
CDR3: CASSLWALRGNQPQHF; DNA: TGTGCCAGCAGTTTATGGGCTTTACGGGGCAATCAGCCCCAGCATTTT; length: 16; V: TRBV28; D: .; size: .; J: TRBJ1-5
CDR3: CASSTGDLTSRGYTF; DNA: TGTGCCAGCAGCACCGGGGACCTAACAAGCAGGGGCTACACCTTC; length: 15; V: TRBV9; D: .; size: .; J: TRBJ1-2
CDR3: CASSLLNGLPETQYF; DNA: TGTGCCAGCAGTTTACTAAACGGTCTCCCCGAGACCCAGTACTTC; length: 15; V: TRBV27; D: .; size: .; J: TRBJ2-5
CDR3: CASSPGLNTDTQYF; DNA: TGTGCCAGCAGCCCAGGACTAAACACAGATACGCAGTATTTT; length: 14; V: TRBV6-5; D: .; size: .; J: TRBJ2-3
CDR3: CASIGEMRDNEQFF; DNA: TGTGCCAGCATAGGGGAAATGAGGGACAATGAGCAGTTCTTC; length: 14; V: TRBV28; D: .; size: .; J: TRBJ2-1
CDR3: CASSSSGGTYEQYF; DNA: TGTGCCAGCAGCTCTAGCGGGGGGACCTACGAGCAGTACTTC; length: 14; V: TRBV5-4; D: TRBD2; size: once; J: TRBJ2-7
CDR3: CASSYGNANTGELFF; DNA: TGTGCCAGCAGTTACGGGAATGCGAACACCGGGGAGCTGTTTTTT; length: 15; V: TRBV6-5; D: .; size: .; J: TRBJ2-2
CDR3: CASSVARFPTDTQYF; DNA: TGTGCCAGCAGCGTCGCTAGGTTCCCCACAGATACGCAGTATTTT; length: 15; V: TRBV9; D: .; size: .; J: TRBJ2-3
CDR3: CASSNPVFSNYGYTF; DNA: TGTGCCAGCAGTAACCCAGTCTTTTCTAACTATGGCTACACCTTC; length: 15; V: TRBV7-9; D: .; size: few; J: TRBJ1-2
CDR3: CASSQDPSSHEQYF; DNA: TGCGCCAGCAGCCAAGATCCAAGCAGCCACGAGCAGTACTTC; length: 14; V: TRBV4-3; D: .; size: .; J: TRBJ2-7
CDR3: CASSLGRQGYGGYGYTF; DNA: TGTGCCAGCAGCTTAGGGAGACAGGGATACGGGGGCTATGGCTACACCTTC; length: 17; V: TRBV7-9; D: TRBD1; size: .; J: TRBJ1-2
CDR3: CASSGWTSGTDTQYF; DNA: TGTGCCAGCAGTGGGTGGACTAGCGGCACAGATACGCAGTATTTT; length: 15; V: TRBV2; D: TRBD2; size: .; J: TRBJ2-3
CDR3: CASSLGLPGFIEDTQYF; DNA: TGTGCCAGCAGCTTAGGGCTGCCCGGGTTTATTGAGGATACGCAGTATTTT; length: 17; V: TRBV7-6; D: .; size: .; J: TRBJ2-3
CDR3: CASSLVGTNYGYTF; DNA: TGTGCCAGCAGTTTGGTCGGCACTAACTATGGCTACACCTTC; length: 14; V: TRBV28; D: .; size: .; J: TRBJ1-2
CDR3: CASSFTLGEQFF; DNA: TGTGCCAGCAGTTTTACACTGGGAGAGCAGTTCTTC; length: 12; V: TRBV28; D: .; size: once; J: TRBJ2-1
CDR3: CASSSSTTRFYGYTF; DNA: TGTGCCAGCAGCTCCTCAACTACAAGGTTCTATGGCTACACCTTC; length: 15; V: TRBV7-9; D: .; size: .; J: TRBJ1-2
CDR3: CASSIDLPGGEEDPVAFF; DNA: TGTGCCAGTAGTATAGATCTCCCGGGGGGCGAGGAGGATCCTGTAGCTTTCTTT; length: 18; V: TRBV19; D: .; size: .; J: TRBJ1-1
CDR3: CASRSSRNTGELFF; DNA: TGTGCCAGCAGGTCGAGCAGGAACACCGGGGAGCTGTTTTTT; length: 14; V: TRBV6-5; D: .; size: .; J: TRBJ2-2
CDR3: CASNGFNEQFF; DNA: TGTGCCAGCAACGGCTTCAATGAGCAGTTCTTC; length: 11; V: TRBV6-5; D: .; size: .; J: TRBJ2-1
CDR3: CASSLASERSTYEQYF; DNA: TGTGCCAGCAGCTTAGCGAGCGAGCGGAGCACCTACGAGCAGTACTTC; length: 16; V: TRBV7-8; D: .; size: .; J: TRBJ2-7
CDR3: CASSSPRRGTEAFF; DNA: TGTGCCAGCAGTTCACCCAGGAGGGGGACTGAAGCTTTCTTT; length: 14; V: TRBV28; D: .; size: few; J: TRBJ1-1
CDR3: CASSLVGNTDTQYF; DNA: TGTGCCAGCAGTTTAGTGGGAAACACAGATACGCAGTATTTT; length: 14; V: TRBV28; D: .; size: .; J: TRBJ2-3
CDR3: CASSPRTYSYTF; DNA: TGTGCCAGCAGCCCCCGAACCTATAGCTACACCTTC; length: 12; V: TRBV9; D: .; size: .; J: TRBJ1-2
CDR3: CASSLAGGVVLNTEAFF; DNA: TGTGCCAGCAGTTTAGCGGGGGGCGTGGTACTGAACACTGAAGCTTTCTTT; length: 17; V: TRBV28; D: .; size: once; J: TRBJ1-1
CDR3: CASETFTDTQYF; DNA: TGCGCCAGCGAGACCTTCACAGATACGCAGTATTTT; length: 12; V: TRBV10-1; D: .; size: .; J: TRBJ2-3
CDR3: CSVPGLAGGTGELFF; DNA: TGCAGCGTTCCGGGACTAGCGGGAGGAACCGGGGAGCTGTTTTTT; length: 15; V: TRBV29-1; D: TRBD2; size: .; J: TRBJ2-2
CDR3: CASSFPGNTIYF; DNA: TGTGCCAGCAGCTTTCCCGGAAACACCATATATTTT; length: 12; V: TRBV11-2; D: .; size: .; J: TRBJ1-3
CDR3: CASSSNQGITGNNQPQHF; DNA: TGCGCCAGCAGCTCGAATCAGGGTATCACGGGAAACAATCAGCCCCAGCATTTT; length: 18; V: TRBV5-1; D: .; size: .; J: TRBJ1-5
CDR3: CASSVNWEETQYF; DNA: TGTGCCAGCAGCGTTAACTGGGAAGAGACCCAGTACTTC; length: 13; V: TRBV9; D: .; size: .; J: TRBJ2-5
CDR3: CAISGGANSGNTIYF; DNA: TGTGCCATCAGTGGGGGTGCCAACTCTGGAAACACCATATATTTT; length: 15; V: TRBV10-3; D: .; size: once; J: TRBJ1-3
CDR3: CASSLYDAGAETQYF; DNA: TGTGCCAGCAGTTTATATGACGCGGGAGCGGAGACCCAGTACTTC; length: 15; V: TRBV28; D: TRBD2; size: once; J: TRBJ2-5
CDR3: CASSPRVNQPQHF; DNA: TGTGCCAGCAGCCCCAGAGTGAATCAGCCCCAGCATTTT; length: 13; V: TRBV7-8; D: .; size: .; J: TRBJ1-5
CDR3: CASTTREQVNTGELFF; DNA: TGTGCCAGCACAACCCGGGAACAGGTGAACACCGGGGAGCTGTTTTTT; length: 16; V: TRBV19; D: .; size: once; J: TRBJ2-2
CDR3: CASSLAVGTEAFF; DNA: TGTGCCAGCTCACTAGCGGTGGGGACTGAAGCTTTCTTT; length: 13; V: TRBV18; D: .; size: few; J: TRBJ1-1
CDR3: CASITAGYPYEQYF; DNA: TGTGCCAGCATTACGGCGGGGTACCCCTACGAGCAGTACTTC; length: 14; V: TRBV7-8; D: .; size: .; J: TRBJ2-7
CDR3: CASTAALSNTGELFF; DNA: TGTGCCAGCACTGCCGCGCTCAGTAACACCGGGGAGCTGTTTTTT; length: 15; V: TRBV28; D: .; size: .; J: TRBJ2-2
CDR3: CATSRDKGYTEAFF; DNA: TGTGCCACCAGCAGAGACAAAGGGTACACTGAAGCTTTCTTT; length: 14; V: TRBV15; D: .; size: .; J: TRBJ1-1
CDR3: CATSPGTGVHGNEQFF; DNA: TGTGCCACCAGTCCCGGGACAGGGGTTCACGGCAATGAGCAGTTCTTC; length: 16; V: TRBV28; D: TRBD1; size: .; J: TRBJ2-1
CDR3: CASSSQGGESQPQHF; DNA: TGTGCCAGCAGTTCACAGGGGGGGGAGAGTCAGCCCCAGCATTTT; length: 15; V: TRBV6-5; D: TRBD1; size: .; J: TRBJ1-5
CDR3: CASRSGAHYGYTF; DNA: TGCGCCAGCAGATCCGGGGCCCACTATGGCTACACCTTC; length: 13; V: TRBV10-2; D: .; size: once; J: TRBJ1-2
CDR3: CASSEGRLNTEAFF; DNA: TGTGCCAGCAGCGAGGGACGGCTCAACACTGAAGCTTTCTTT; length: 14; V: TRBV9; D: .; size: .; J: TRBJ1-1
CDR3: CASSVAQGTSGYNEQFF; DNA: TGTGCCAGCAGCGTAGCTCAAGGGACTAGCGGTTACAATGAGCAGTTCTTC; length: 17; V: TRBV9; D: TRBD2; size: .; J: TRBJ2-1
CDR3: CASSQGTGTRLSGNTIYF; DNA: TGCGCCAGCAGCCAGGGGACAGGTACAAGGCTCTCTGGAAACACCATATATTTT; length: 18; V: TRBV4-3; D: TRBD1; size: once; J: TRBJ1-3
CDR3: CSVPGGTEAFF; DNA: TGCAGCGTCCCGGGGGGTACTGAAGCTTTCTTT; length: 11; V: TRBV29-1; D: .; size: .; J: TRBJ1-1
CDR3: CASSLGSREGLVGETQYF; DNA: TGCGCCAGCAGCTTGGGGTCGCGGGAGGGCCTCGTCGGGGAGACCCAGTACTTC; length: 18; V: TRBV5-1; D: TRBD2; size: .; J: TRBJ2-5
CDR3: CASSLRGGTDTQYF; DNA: TGTGCCAGCAGCCTTCGAGGAGGCACAGATACGCAGTATTTT; length: 14; V: TRBV9; D: .; size: .; J: TRBJ2-3
CDR3: CASSQDRLAVSGEQFF; DNA: TGCGCCAGCAGCCAAGATAGGCTAGCGGTTAGTGGTGAGCAGTTCTTC; length: 16; V: TRBV4-1; D: TRBD2; size: .; J: TRBJ2-1